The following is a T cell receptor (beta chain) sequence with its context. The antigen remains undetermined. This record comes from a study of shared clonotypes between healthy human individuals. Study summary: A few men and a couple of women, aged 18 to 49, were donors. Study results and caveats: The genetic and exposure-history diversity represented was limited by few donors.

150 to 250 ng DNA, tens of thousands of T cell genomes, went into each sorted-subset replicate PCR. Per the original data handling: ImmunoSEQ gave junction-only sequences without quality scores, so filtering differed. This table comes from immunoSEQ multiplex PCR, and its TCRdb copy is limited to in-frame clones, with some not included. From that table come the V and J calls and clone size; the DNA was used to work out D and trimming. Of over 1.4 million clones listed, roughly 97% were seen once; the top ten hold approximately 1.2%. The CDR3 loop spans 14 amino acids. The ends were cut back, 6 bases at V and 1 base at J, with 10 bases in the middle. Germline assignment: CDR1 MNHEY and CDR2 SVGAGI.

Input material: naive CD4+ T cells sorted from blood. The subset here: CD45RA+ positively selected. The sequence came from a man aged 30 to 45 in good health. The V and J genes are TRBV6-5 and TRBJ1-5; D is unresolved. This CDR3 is CASSLGRSNQPQHF. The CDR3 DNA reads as TGTGCCAGCAGCCTGGGTCGGAGCAATCAGCCCCAGCATTTT.